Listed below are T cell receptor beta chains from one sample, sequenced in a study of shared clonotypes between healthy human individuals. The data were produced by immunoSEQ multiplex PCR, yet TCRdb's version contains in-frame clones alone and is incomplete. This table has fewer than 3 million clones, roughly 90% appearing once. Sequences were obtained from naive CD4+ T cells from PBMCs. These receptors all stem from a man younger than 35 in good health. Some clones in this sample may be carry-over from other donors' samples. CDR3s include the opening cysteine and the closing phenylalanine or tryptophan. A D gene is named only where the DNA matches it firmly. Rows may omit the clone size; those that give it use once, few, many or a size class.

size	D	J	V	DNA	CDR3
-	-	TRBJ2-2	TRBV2	TGTGCCAGCCAAGGGTCAGGTGTCGGCGGGGAGCTGTTTTTT	CASQGSGVGGELFF
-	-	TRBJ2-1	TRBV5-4	TGTGCCAGCAGCTTGGGCTCCCGGGATGAGCAGTTCTTC	CASSLGSRDEQFF
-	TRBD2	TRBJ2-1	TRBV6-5	TGTGCCAGCAGCTGGGGACTAGCGGGGTACAATGAGCAGTTCTTC	CASSWGLAGYNEQFF
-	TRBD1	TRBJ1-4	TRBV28	TGTGCCAGCAGTCCCCAGACAGGGGCAAATGAAAAACTGTTTTTT	CASSPQTGANEKLFF
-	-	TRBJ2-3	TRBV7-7	TGTGCCAGCAGCTTAGGCGTAGGGGATACGCAGTATTTT	CASSLGVGDTQYF
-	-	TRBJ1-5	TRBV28	TGTGCCAGCAGTTTGCCGGGGGCGCCAGATCAGCCCCAGCATTTT	CASSLPGAPDQPQHF
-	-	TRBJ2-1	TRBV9	TGTGCCAGCAGCGCCCGGGGAAGTCTAGCAATGTCCAACAATGAGCAGTTCTTC	CASSARGSLAMSNNEQFF
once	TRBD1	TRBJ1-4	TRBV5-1	TGCGCCAGCAGCAGGGACAGGAGGTTGAGGGCAACTAATGAAAAACTGTTTTTT	CASSRDRRLRATNEKLFF
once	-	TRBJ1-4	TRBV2	TGTGCCAGCAGTGAAGAAAGGGGGGCAGGGGAGGAACTGTTTTTT	CASSEERGAGEELFF
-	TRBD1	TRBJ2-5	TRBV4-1	TGCGCCAGCAGCCAACGACCTTCGGACAGGGGAACGCAAGAGACCCAGTACTTC	CASSQRPSDRGTQETQYF
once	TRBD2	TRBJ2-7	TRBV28	TGTGCCAGCAGTCCTTCTCTAGCGGCCCCAAGGGCCTACGAGCAGTACTTC	CASSPSLAAPRAYEQYF
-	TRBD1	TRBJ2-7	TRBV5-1	TGCGCCAGCAGCCCAAATCCACAGGGGAGCTCCTACGAGCAGTACTTC	CASSPNPQGSSYEQYF
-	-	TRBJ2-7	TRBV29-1	TGCAGCGTTATGAGTTCCTACGAGCAGTACTTC	CSVMSSYEQYF
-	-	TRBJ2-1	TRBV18	TGTGCCAGCTCACCACCAACGGGGGCTTACTCCTACAATGAGCAGTTCTTC	CASSPPTGAYSYNEQFF
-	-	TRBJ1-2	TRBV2	TGTGCCAGCGGAGACCCGGACAGAAGCTATGGCTACACCTTC	CASGDPDRSYGYTF
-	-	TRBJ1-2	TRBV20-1	TGCAGTGCCATCCGGGAAATTGGCTACACCTTC	CSAIREIGYTF
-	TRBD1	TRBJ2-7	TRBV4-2	TGTGCCAGCAGCCAAGCGGGTAAGGGGACAGGGGACTACGAGCAGTACTTC	CASSQAGKGTGDYEQYF
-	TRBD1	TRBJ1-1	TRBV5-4	TGTGCCAGCAGCTTTTCGTCAGGGGGAGGCAAAGCTTTCTTT	CASSFSSGGGKAFF
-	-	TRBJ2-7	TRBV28	TGTGCCAGCAGTTTGGGTAACTACGAGCAGTACTTC	CASSLGNYEQYF
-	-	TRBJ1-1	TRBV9	TGTGCCAGCAGCGGCCGGGGGGAACCGAACACTGAAGCTTTCTTT	CASSGRGEPNTEAFF
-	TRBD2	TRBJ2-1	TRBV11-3	TGTGCCAGCAGCTTAGGTAGCGGGTCCTACAATGAGCAGTTCTTC	CASSLGSGSYNEQFF
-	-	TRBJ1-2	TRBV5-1	TGCGCCAGCAGCATCGGGACTCCCGGCTATGGCTACACCTTC	CASSIGTPGYGYTF
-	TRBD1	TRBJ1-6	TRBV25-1	TGTGCCAGCAGTACCCGGACAGGGGATTCACCCCTCCACTTT	CASSTRTGDSPLHF
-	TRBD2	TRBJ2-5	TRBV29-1	TGCAGCGTGGGACGGGGGACTAGCGGCCAAGAGACCCAGTACTTC	CSVGRGTSGQETQYF
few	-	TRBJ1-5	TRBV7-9	TGTGCCAGCAGCCCCCGTAGAGGGCCCCAGCATTTT	CASSPRRGPQHF
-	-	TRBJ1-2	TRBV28	TGTGCCAGCAGTTTTGACGGTGGCTACACCTTC	CASSFDGGYTF
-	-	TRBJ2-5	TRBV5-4	TGTGCCAGCAGTCCGGGGGCGGGGGAGGAGACCCAGTACTTC	CASSPGAGEETQYF
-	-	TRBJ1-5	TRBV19	TGTGCCAGTAGTATACCGGGGTTACTGCAGCCCCAGCATTTT	CASSIPGLLQPQHF
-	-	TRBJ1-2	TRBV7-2	TGTGCCAGCAGCTCGTCCCGGGACATCCACTATGGCTACACCTTC	CASSSSRDIHYGYTF
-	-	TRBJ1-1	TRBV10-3	TGTGCCATGGGGGCAGGGCGGGAGACTGAAGCTTTCTTT	CAMGAGRETEAFF
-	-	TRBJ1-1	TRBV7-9	TGTGCCAGCAGCCTCCCGACCGGGGGATCTTTCTTT	CASSLPTGGSFF
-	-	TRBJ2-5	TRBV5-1	TGCGCCACTCAGGCCATCATGGAAGAGACCCAGTACTTC	CATQAIMEETQYF
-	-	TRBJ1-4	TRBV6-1	TGTGCCAGCAGTGAAGCGCCTAGTAGGGAACTGTTTTTT	CASSEAPSRELFF
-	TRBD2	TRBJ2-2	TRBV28	TGTGCCAGCAGTTTGACTAGCGGGAACACCGGGGAGCTGTTTTTT	CASSLTSGNTGELFF
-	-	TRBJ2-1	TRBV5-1	TGCGCCAGCAGCTTGGCCGGGAACAATGAGCAGTTCTTC	CASSLAGNNEQFF
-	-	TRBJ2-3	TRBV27	TGTGCCAGCAGTGTATTTAGCACAGATACGCAGTATTTT	CASSVFSTDTQYF
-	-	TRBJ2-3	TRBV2	TGTGCCAGCAGTGAGTTGACTAAGGCAGATACGCAGTATTTT	CASSELTKADTQYF